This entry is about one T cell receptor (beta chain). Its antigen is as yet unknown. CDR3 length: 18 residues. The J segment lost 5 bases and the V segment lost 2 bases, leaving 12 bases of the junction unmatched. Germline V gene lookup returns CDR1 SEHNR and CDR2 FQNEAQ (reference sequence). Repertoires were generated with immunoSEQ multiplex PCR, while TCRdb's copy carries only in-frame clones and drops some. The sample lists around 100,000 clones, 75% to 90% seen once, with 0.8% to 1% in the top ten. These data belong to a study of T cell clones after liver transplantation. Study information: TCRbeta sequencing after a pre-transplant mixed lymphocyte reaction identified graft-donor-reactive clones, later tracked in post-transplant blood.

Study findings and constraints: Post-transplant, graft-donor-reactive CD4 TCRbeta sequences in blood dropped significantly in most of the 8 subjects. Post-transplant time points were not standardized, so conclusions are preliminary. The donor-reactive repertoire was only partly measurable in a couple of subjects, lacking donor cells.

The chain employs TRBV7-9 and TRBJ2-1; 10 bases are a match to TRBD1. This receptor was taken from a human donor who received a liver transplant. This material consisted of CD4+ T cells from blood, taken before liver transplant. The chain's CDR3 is CASSLSLPGTGANNEQFF. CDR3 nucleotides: TGTGCCAGCAGCTTATCCCTCCCTGGGACAGGGGCCAACAATGAGCAGTTCTTC.